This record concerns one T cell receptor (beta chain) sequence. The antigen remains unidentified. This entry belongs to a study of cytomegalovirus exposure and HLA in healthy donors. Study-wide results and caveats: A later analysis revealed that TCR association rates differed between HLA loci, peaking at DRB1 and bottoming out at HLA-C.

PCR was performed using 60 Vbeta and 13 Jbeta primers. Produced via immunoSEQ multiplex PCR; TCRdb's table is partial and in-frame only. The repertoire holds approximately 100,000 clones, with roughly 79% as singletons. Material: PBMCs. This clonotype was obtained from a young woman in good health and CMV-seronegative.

The CDR3 DNA is TGTGCCATCGGAAGGACTAGCGGGGAGTACGAGCAGTACTTC. This sequence encodes CAIGRTSGEYEQYF. The chain couples TRBV10-3 to TRBJ2-7; 12 bases are shared with TRBD2. Germline CDR1 ENHRY, CDR2 SYGVKD. The V segment lost 8 bases and the J segment 4 bases; nucleotides outside the gene matches: 6. This CDR3 comprises 14 residues.